The 30 T cell receptor beta chains below were found in one sample sequenced in a study of regulatory T cells in long-lasting Graves disease. Researchers made TCR beta libraries by using iRepertoire HTBI primers and running Arm-PCR on CDR3 regions. TCRdb re-called the multiplex PCR reads with MiXCR, one entry per CDR3 protein. This table holds about 310,000 distinct CDR3 sequences, 22% found once. The time point was: persistent/refractory GD, antithyroid drugs over 5 years with positive TRAb. Preparation of the TCR library used RNA extracted from PBMCs. Sequences were derived from peripheral blood mononuclear cells (PBMCs), sampled when the disease was refractory, from a patient treated with antithyroid drugs. The receptors here all came from a female donor with Graves disease.

This clonotype has a handful of counts. The V gene is TRBV18, the J gene TRBJ2-7; D might be TRBD2 (5 bases). The germline gives CDR1 KGHSH, CDR2 LQKENI. V was shortened by 0 bases and J by 5 bases, with 14 bases between the two germline ends. This CDR3 comprises 15 residues. CDR3 protein: CASSPPGVDFNEQYF. The CDR3 DNA sequence: TGTGCCAGCTCACCACCGGGAGTGGATTTTAACGAGCAGTACTTC.

This clonotype was observed many times. The DNA of the CDR3 is TGCAGTGCTAGGGGGTCTAGTCTTGCCGAGCAGTACTTC. Its translation: CSARGSSLAEQYF. This chain uses TRBV20-1 with TRBJ2-7; D gene uncertain. CDR3 size: 13 residues. Germline V gene data show CDR1 as DFQATT and CDR2 as SNEGSKA (reference sequence). Trimming cost V 3 bases and J 6 bases, with 15 bases left between them.

This clonotype showed up just a few times. The chain recombines TRBV19 with TRBJ1-5; tentative D call: TRBD1 (5 bases). The V end was cut by 0 bases, the J end by 6 bases, with 12 bases between. Germline V lookup: CDR1 LNHDA, CDR2 SQIVND (reference sequence). This CDR3 has 15 residues. CDR3 in DNA: TGTGCCAGTAGTATAGATCAGGGACGGGGTCAGCCCCAGCATTTT. It specifies CASSIDQGRGQPQHF.

In this sample, this clonotype turned up many times. The J gene is TRBJ1-6, the V gene TRBV28, with 10 bases lining up with TRBD1. CDR3 length: 14 residues. Losses at the gene ends were 6 bases for V and 9 bases for J; bases not matched to a gene: 5. Germline loops: CDR1 MDHEN, CDR2 SYDVKM. This chain's CDR3 is CASRLRDRGSPLHF. The CDR3 DNA reads TGTGCCAGCAGATTGCGGGACAGGGGTTCACCCCTCCACTTT.

This clonotype occurred many times. The chain combines TRBV28 with TRBJ2-7; possible D gene TRBD1, 5 bases. The V gene's germline CDR1 is MDHEN and CDR2 SYDVKM. CDR3 length equals 16 residues. V was trimmed by 4 bases and J by 0 bases, leaving 16 bases between them. The CDR3 nucleotides read TGTGCCAGCAGTTACTCCCAGACAGAAATCTCCTACGAGCAGTACTTC. As protein: CASSYSQTEISYEQYF.

The chain recombines TRBV5-1 with TRBJ1-1; 10 bases are a match to TRBD1. The CDR3 is 16 amino acids. The V gene end was trimmed by 7 bases and the J gene end by 1 base; junction bases not matched to a gene: 10. CDR1 and CDR2 (germline): SGHRS, YFSETQ. DNA for the CDR3: TGCGCCAGCGGAGACTCGGGACAGGGGTGGAACACTGAAGCTTTCTTT. It specifies CASGDSGQGWNTEAFF.

The V and J genes are TRBV28 and TRBJ2-3, with a possible D match to TRBD1 (6 bases). Deletions cut 11 bases from V and 2 bases from J, with 20 bases between. This CDR3 is 15 amino acids long. Germline values: CDR1 MDHEN, CDR2 SYDVKM. The CDR3 nucleotides read TGTGCCGGTGGGGGCGGCGGAGCAAACACAGATACGCAGTATTTT. Protein sequence: CAGGGGGANTDTQYF.

Ten or more counts support this clonotype. V and J are TRBV28 and TRBJ2-7; a possible D gene is TRBD1 (5 bases). Looked up from germline, CDR1 is MDHEN and CDR2 is SYDVKM. CDR3 length: 15 residues. V lost 1 base, J lost 3 bases, and 13 bases lay in between. The CDR3 nucleotides read TGTGCCAGCAGTTTATCCGGGCAGGGCCTCTACGAGCAGTACTTC. This codes for CASSLSGQGLYEQYF. The variable domain in full, with the rest retrieved from reference TRBV28 and TRBJ2-7, is DVKVTQSSRYLVKRTGEKVFLECVQDMDHENMFWYRQDPGLGLRLIYFSYDVKMKEKGDIPEGYSVSREKKERFSLILESASTNQTSMYLCASSLSGQGLYEQYFGPGTRLTVT.

At least ten counts were recorded for this clonotype. This chain links TRBV20-1 with TRBJ1-2; no clear D. The CDR3 spans 12 residues. Germline CDR1 and CDR2: DFQATT and SNEGSKA (reference sequence). Trimming removed 6 bases at V and 4 bases at J, with 12 bases between. In nucleotides, the CDR3 is TGCAGTGCGGGAGAGGAGGTCTATGGCTACACCTTC. Its protein is CSAGEEVYGYTF.

J is TRBJ2-7 and V is TRBV7-2; D possibly uses TRBD1 or TRBD2 (5 bases each). The germline V gene has CDR1 SGHTA and CDR2 FQGNSA. This CDR3 is 14 amino acids long. V lost 5 bases and J 6 bases, leaving 17 bases between the germline ends. The CDR3 DNA is TGTGCCAGCAGCCTATACCCGGGGCAGGGCGAGCAGTACTTC. Its protein product is CASSLYPGQGEQYF.

At least ten counts were recorded for this clonotype. V is TRBV20-1 and J is TRBJ1-5; 7 bases are shared with TRBD1. Per germline, CDR1 DFQATT and CDR2 SNEGSKA (reference sequence). The CDR3 has 16 amino acids. Trimming at V came to 6 bases and at J to 5 bases, leaving 16 bases not matched to a gene. CDR3 sequence reads: CSATGLTGDWDQPQHF. Here the CDR3 DNA reads TGCAGTGCCACCGGGTTAACAGGGGATTGGGATCAGCCCCAGCATTTT.

The chain uses TRBV19 and TRBJ2-5, with D maybe TRBD1 (5 bases). The CDR3 runs 14 residues. Germline values: CDR1 LNHDA, CDR2 SQIVND (reference sequence). V was cut by 4 bases and J by 1 base, with 10 bases left in between. CDR3 nucleotide sequence: TGTGCCAGTAGTAGACAGAGTTCCCAAGAGACCCAGTACTTC. It is translated as CASSRQSSQETQYF.

The chain is built from TRBV20-1 and TRBJ1-2; 9 nucleotides line up with TRBD1. The CDR3 covers 14 residues. The germline CDR1 and CDR2 sequences are DFQATT and SNEGSKA (reference sequence). The V gene end was trimmed by 7 bases and the J gene end by 8 bases; junction bases not matched to a gene: 14. Here the CDR3 DNA reads TGCAGTGGGGCGACCGGGACAGGGATGGACGGCTACACCTTC. This sequence encodes CSGATGTGMDGYTF.

The chain links TRBV28 to TRBJ2-3; TRBD1 aligns across 7 bases. Germline CDR1 and CDR2: MDHEN and SYDVKM. The CDR3 has 15 residues. V lost 6 bases to trimming and J lost 0 bases; unmatched junction nucleotides: 6. CDR3 sequence (DNA): TGTGCCAGCAGCCATTGGGACAGTAGCACAGATACGCAGTATTTT. Protein product: CASSHWDSSTDTQYF. Full variable domain (missing parts from reference TRBV28 and TRBJ2-3): DVKVTQSSRYLVKRTGEKVFLECVQDMDHENMFWYRQDPGLGLRLIYFSYDVKMKEKGDIPEGYSVSREKKERFSLILESASTNQTSMYLCASSHWDSSTDTQYFGPGTRLTVL.

This clonotype was observed a single time. The chain combines TRBV11-2 with TRBJ2-7; D gene ambiguous. CDR1 is SGHAT and CDR2 is FQNNGV in the germline V gene. The CDR3 has 12 residues. Trimming removed 8 bases at V and 1 base at J, with 9 bases between. CDR3 sequence (DNA): TGTGCCAGCGGCCGGGTTTCCTACGAGCAGTACTTC. Translating gives CASGRVSYEQYF.

The chain has TRBV25-1 and TRBJ1-5, with D possibly matching TRBD1 (6 bases). Germline CDR1 is MGHDK and CDR2 is SYGVNS. The V end lost 3 bases, the J end lost 7 bases, and 13 bases lay between the germline ends. CDR3 length: 14 residues. In nucleotides, the CDR3 is TGTGCCAGCAGTGACAGGGGATCGGGACAGCCCCAGCATTTT. Its protein is CASSDRGSGQPQHF.

This clonotype was counted many times. The genes are TRBV12-3 or TRBV12-4 and TRBJ1-2; D might be TRBD1 (6 bases). V was cut by 8 bases and J by 0 bases, with 10 bases left in between. The CDR3 totals 13 residues. In DNA, the CDR3 is TGTGCCAGCGGAGGGGGGGCTAACTATGGCTACACCTTC. It specifies CASGGGANYGYTF.

At least ten counts were recorded for this clonotype. The J gene is TRBJ1-1, the V gene TRBV7-2; D unclear. CDR3 length equals 14 residues. Per germline, CDR1 SGHTA and CDR2 FQGNSA. Trimming removed 0 bases at V and 5 bases at J, with 10 bases between. The CDR3 coding sequence is TGTGCCAGCAGCTTAGCCGCGGGAGTGACTGAAGCTTTCTTT. Translated, it gives CASSLAAGVTEAFF. The variable domain in full, completed from reference TRBV7-2 and TRBJ1-1, reads GAGVSQSPSNKVTEKGKDVELRCDPISGHTALYWYRQSLGQGLEFLIYFQGNSAPDKSGLPSDRFSAERTGGSVSTLTIQRTQQEDSAVYLCASSLAAGVTEAFFGQGTRLTVV.

The chain joins TRBV3-1 to TRBJ2-3, with D possibly being TRBD2 (6 bases). Trimming removed 5 bases at V and 2 bases at J, with 11 bases between. Germline V gene sequence: CDR1 LGHDT, CDR2 YNNKEL (reference sequence). The CDR3 extends over 14 amino acids. This chain's CDR3 is CASSAGWHTDTQYF. CDR3 DNA sequence: TGTGCCAGCAGCGCGGGGTGGCACACAGATACGCAGTATTTT.

This clonotype was seen only a few times. CDR3 bases: TGTGCCAGCAGTACAGAGAACACCGGGGAGCTGTTTTTT. Protein sequence: CASSTENTGELFF. The chain carries TRBV12-3 or TRBV12-4 and TRBJ2-2; D unresolved. This CDR3 contains 13 residues. Trimming pared 5 bases from V and 1 base from J, leaving 5 bases between.

This clonotype was detected ten times or more. The V and J genes are TRBV7-2 and TRBJ2-7, with 12 bases aligning to TRBD2. V trimming: 7 bases; J trimming: 4 bases; junction bases outside the gene matches: 5. This CDR3 contains 14 residues. Germline-derived CDR1 and CDR2 are SGHTA and FQGNSA. The CDR3 loop reads CASTVTSGSYEQYF. CDR3 DNA: TGTGCCAGCACCGTGACTAGCGGGAGTTACGAGCAGTACTTC.

This clonotype was counted only a few times. One end of the junction fails to match germline, which may point to a read error. The chain has TRBV27 and TRBJ2-5, with 8 bases that match TRBD1. Germline lookup yields CDR1 MNHEY and CDR2 SMNVEV (reference sequence). This CDR3 is 12 amino acids long. CDR3 sequence: CASSPGQEAEFF. The CDR3 nucleotides read TGTGCCAGCAGTCCGGGACAGGAGGCCGAGTTCTTC.

This clonotype appeared many times. The chain recombines TRBV9 with TRBJ2-5; D gene uncertain. The V end lost 2 bases, the J end lost 3 bases, and 8 bases lay between the germline ends. The CDR3 loop spans 13 amino acids. Germline V gene lookup returns CDR1 SGDLS and CDR2 YYNGEE. This chain's CDR3 is CASSVGPKETQYF. The DNA of the CDR3 is TGTGCCAGCAGCGTCGGACCTAAAGAGACCCAGTACTTC.

The chain carries TRBV28 and TRBJ1-4; 7 bases are shared with TRBD1. This CDR3 contains 12 residues. V gave up 8 bases and J gave up 8 bases; unmatched junction bases: 5. Germline CDR1 is MDHEN and CDR2 is SYDVKM. CDR3 bases: TGTGCCAGCGGTAGGGGGCAAGAAAAACTGTTTTTT. Its translation is CASGRGQEKLFF.

This chain joins TRBV5-1 and TRBJ2-5; D remains ambiguous. The CDR3 length is 17 residues. V lost 0 bases and J lost 1, with 16 bases in between. Germline V gene data show CDR1 as SGHRS and CDR2 as YFSETQ. The CDR3 spells CASSLASASTFQETQYF. In DNA, the CDR3 is TGCGCCAGCAGCTTGGCTTCAGCCTCGACCTTCCAAGAGACCCAGTACTTC.

This clonotype came up many times. The chain combines TRBV7-8 with TRBJ2-7, with D tentatively TRBD1 (6 bases). This CDR3 is built from 15 residues. CDR1 is SGHVS and CDR2 is FQNEAQ in the germline V gene. V was trimmed by 5 bases and J by 0 bases, leaving 14 bases between them. The DNA of the CDR3 is TGTGCCAGCAGCAGGACAGCCTCATTCTCCTACGAGCAGTACTTC. Amino acids: CASSRTASFSYEQYF.

This clonotype was seen a few times. This chain connects TRBV6-5 to TRBJ2-7, with 7 bases that match TRBD1. The CDR3 runs 14 residues. The J segment lost 5 bases and the V segment lost 2 bases, leaving 6 bases of the junction unmatched. The germline V gene has CDR1 MNHEY and CDR2 SVGAGI. DNA of the CDR3: TGTGCCAGCAGTTACCTGACAGGGCCCCACGAGCAGTACTTC. Translating gives CASSYLTGPHEQYF.

This clonotype was recorded many times. The chain carries TRBV20-1 and TRBJ2-7; no clear D gene. The CDR3 is 11 amino acids. Germline loops: CDR1 DFQATT, CDR2 SNEGSKA (reference sequence). V lost 6 bases, J lost 5 bases, and 11 bases lay in between. CDR3 sequence reads: CSAAVRDEQYF. As DNA, the CDR3 is TGCAGTGCCGCGGTCCGCGACGAGCAGTACTTC.

The gene calls are TRBV6-1 and TRBJ1-5, with D unresolved. Germline CDR1 reads MNHNS; CDR2 reads SASEGT. CDR3 length: 14 amino acids. V was clipped by 6 bases and J by 1 base, with 10 bases between them. The CDR3 loop is CASRGYWSNQPQHF. The DNA of the CDR3 is TGTGCCAGCAGGGGCTACTGGAGCAATCAGCCCCAGCATTTT.

V is TRBV2 and J is TRBJ2-1, with TRBD2 identical over 12 bases. This CDR3 region has 17 residues. The ends lost 2 bases at V and 8 bases at J; junction bases unmatched: 10. Germline V gene sequence: CDR1 SNHLY, CDR2 FYNNEI. The DNA of the CDR3 is TGTGCCAGCAGTGAATTCAGATCTAGCGGGAGGGCCCATGAGCAGTTCTTC. Amino acid sequence: CASSEFRSSGRAHEQFF.